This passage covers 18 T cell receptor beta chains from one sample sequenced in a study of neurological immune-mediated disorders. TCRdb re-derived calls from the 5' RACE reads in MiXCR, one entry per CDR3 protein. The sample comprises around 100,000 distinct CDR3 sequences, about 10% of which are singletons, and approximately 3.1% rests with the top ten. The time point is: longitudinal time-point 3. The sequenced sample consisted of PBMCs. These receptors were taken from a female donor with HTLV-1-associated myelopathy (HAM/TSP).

The CDR3 DNA reads as TGCGCCAGCAGCTTGGCTGGGACGGAGGAGACCCAGTACTTC. This sequence encodes CASSLAGTEETQYF. The rearrangement joins TRBV5-1 to TRBJ2-5, with D perhaps being TRBD1 or TRBD2 (5 bases each). The V end was cut by 0 bases, the J end by 5 bases, with 11 bases between. CDR1 is SGHRS, CDR2 YFSETQ, per germline. The CDR3 runs to 14 residues. The full variable domain, completed using reference TRBV5-1 and TRBJ2-5, is KAGVTQTPRYLIKTRGQQVTLSCSPISGHRSVSWYQQTPGQGLQFLFEYFSETQRNKGNFPGRFSGRQFSNSRSEMNVSTLELGDSALYLCASSLAGTEETQYFGPGTRLLVL.

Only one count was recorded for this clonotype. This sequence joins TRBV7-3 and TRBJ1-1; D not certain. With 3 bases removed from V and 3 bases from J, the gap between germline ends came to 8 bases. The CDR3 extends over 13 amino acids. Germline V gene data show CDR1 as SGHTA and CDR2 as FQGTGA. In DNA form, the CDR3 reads TGTGCCAGCAGCTTCCACGGGGACACTGAAGCTTTCTTT. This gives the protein CASSFHGDTEAFF.

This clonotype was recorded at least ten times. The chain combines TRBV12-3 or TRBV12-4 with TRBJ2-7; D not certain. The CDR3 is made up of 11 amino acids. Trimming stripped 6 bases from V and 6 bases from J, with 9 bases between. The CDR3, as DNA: TGTGCCAGCAGCTTGAGAGGCGAGCAGTACTTC. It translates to CASSLRGEQYF.

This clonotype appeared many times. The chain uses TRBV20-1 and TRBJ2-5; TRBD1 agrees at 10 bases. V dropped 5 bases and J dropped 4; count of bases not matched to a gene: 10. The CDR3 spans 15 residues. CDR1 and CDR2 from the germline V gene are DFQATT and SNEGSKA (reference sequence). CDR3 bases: TGCAGTGCTCTCGGACAGGGGGGAAAGGGAGAGACCCAGTACTTC. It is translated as CSALGQGGKGETQYF.

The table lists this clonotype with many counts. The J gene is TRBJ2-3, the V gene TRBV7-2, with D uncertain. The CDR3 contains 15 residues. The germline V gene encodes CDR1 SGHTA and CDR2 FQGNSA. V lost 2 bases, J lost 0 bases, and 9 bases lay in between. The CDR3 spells CASSLRQTSTDTQYF. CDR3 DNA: TGTGCCAGCAGCTTAAGACAAACTAGCACAGATACGCAGTATTTT.

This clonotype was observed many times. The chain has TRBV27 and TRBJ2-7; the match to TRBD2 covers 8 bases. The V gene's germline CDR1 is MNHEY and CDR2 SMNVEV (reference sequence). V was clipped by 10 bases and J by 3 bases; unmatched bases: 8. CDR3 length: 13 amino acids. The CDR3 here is CATQGLDGYEQYF. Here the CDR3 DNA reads TGTGCCACCCAGGGACTAGATGGCTACGAGCAGTACTTC.

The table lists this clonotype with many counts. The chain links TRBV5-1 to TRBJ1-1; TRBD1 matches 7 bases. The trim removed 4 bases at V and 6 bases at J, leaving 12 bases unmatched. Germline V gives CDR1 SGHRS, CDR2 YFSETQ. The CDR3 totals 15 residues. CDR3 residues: CASSDWDSSHSEAFF. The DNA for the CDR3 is TGCGCCAGCAGCGATTGGGACAGCTCCCACTCTGAAGCTTTCTTT.

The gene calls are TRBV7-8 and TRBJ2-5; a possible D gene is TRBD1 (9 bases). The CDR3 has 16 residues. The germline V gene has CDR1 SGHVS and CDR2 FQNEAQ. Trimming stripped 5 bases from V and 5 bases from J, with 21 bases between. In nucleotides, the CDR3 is TGTGCCAGCAGCCCGGGGGGGGACAGGGTGATGGAGACCCAGTACTTC. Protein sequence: CASSPGGDRVMETQYF.

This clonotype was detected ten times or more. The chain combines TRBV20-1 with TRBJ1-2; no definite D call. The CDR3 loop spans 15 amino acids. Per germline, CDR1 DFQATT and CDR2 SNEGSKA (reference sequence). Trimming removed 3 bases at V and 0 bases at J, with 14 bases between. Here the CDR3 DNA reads TGCAGTGCTAGGATGGGCGGCTATTCTAACTATGGCTACACCTTC. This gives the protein CSARMGGYSNYGYTF.

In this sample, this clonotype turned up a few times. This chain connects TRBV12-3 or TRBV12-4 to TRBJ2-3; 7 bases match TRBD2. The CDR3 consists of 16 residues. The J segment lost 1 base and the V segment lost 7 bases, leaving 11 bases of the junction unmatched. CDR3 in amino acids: CASTFKRGMGTDTQYF. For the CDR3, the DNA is TGTGCCAGCACCTTTAAGCGGGGAATGGGCACAGATACGCAGTATTTT.

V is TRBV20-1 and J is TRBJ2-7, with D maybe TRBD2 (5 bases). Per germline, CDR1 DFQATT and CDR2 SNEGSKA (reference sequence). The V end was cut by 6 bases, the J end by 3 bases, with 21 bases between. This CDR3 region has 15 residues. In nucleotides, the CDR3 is TGCAGTGCCATGCCCGCACTAGGGAGCTGCTACGAGCAGTACTTC. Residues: CSAMPALGSCYEQYF.

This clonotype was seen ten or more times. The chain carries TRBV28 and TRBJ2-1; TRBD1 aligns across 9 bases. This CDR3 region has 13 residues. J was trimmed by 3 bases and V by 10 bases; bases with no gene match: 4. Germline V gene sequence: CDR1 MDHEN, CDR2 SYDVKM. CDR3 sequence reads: CATDRGGYNEQFF. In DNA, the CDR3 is TGTGCCACTGACAGGGGGGGCTACAATGAGCAGTTCTTC.

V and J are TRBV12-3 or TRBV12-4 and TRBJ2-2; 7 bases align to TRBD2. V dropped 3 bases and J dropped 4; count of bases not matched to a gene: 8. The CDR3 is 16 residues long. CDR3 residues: CASSLGKGLLTGELFF. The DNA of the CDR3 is TGTGCCAGCAGTTTGGGCAAGGGACTACTCACCGGGGAGCTGTTTTTT.

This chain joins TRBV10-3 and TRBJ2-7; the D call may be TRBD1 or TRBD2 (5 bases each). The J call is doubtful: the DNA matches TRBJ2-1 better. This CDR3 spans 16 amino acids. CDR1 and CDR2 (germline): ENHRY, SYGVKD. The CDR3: CAISDFLGRTADEQFF. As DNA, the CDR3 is TGTGCCATCAGTGATTTTTTGGGACGGACGGCCGACGAGCAGTTCTTC.

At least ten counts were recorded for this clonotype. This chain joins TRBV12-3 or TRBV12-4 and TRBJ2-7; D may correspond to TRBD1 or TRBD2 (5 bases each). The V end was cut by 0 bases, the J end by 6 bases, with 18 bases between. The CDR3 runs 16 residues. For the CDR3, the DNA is TGTGCCAGCAGTTTAGCCCGCCGGGGACCGTTGAGCGAGCAGTACTTC. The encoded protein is CASSLARRGPLSEQYF.

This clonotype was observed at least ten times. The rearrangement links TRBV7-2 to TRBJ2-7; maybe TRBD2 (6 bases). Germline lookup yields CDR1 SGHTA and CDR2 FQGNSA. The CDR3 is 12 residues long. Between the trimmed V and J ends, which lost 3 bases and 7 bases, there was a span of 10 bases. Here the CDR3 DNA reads TGTGCCAGCAGCTTGGGCCGGGGGGAGCAGTACTTC. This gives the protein CASSLGRGEQYF. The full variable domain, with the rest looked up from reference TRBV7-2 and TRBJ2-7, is GAGVSQSPSNKVTEKGKDVELRCDPISGHTALYWYRQSLGQGLEFLIYFQGNSAPDKSGLPSDRFSAERTGGSVSTLTIQRTQQEDSAVYLCASSLGRGEQYFGPGTRLTVT.

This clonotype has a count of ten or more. The CDR3 loop reads CASKPQTNTEAFF. CDR3 DNA sequence: TGCGCCAGCAAGCCCCAGACAAACACTGAAGCTTTCTTT. J is TRBJ1-1 and V is TRBV10-1; D remains unclear. Germline values: CDR1 WNHNN, CDR2 SYGVQD (reference sequence). V was shortened by 7 bases and J by 2 bases, with 11 bases between the two germline ends. This CDR3 has 13 amino acids.

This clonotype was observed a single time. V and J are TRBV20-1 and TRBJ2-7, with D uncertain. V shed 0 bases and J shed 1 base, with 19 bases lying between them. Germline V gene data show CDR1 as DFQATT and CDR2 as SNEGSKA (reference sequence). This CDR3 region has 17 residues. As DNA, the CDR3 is TGCAGTGCTAGAGATGCGTGGCGGTGGGAAACTTCCTACGAGCAGTACTTC. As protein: CSARDAWRWETSYEQYF.